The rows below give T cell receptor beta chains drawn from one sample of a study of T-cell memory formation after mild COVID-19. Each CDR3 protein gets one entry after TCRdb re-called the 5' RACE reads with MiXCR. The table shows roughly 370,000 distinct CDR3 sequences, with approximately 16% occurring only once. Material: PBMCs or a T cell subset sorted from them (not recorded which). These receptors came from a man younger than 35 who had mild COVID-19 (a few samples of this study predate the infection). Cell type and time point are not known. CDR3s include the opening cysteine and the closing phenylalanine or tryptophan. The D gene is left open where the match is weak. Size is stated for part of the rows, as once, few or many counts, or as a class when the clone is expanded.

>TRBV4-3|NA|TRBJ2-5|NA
CASSHRTQETQYF
TGCGCCAGCAGCCACCGGACCCAAGAGACCCAGTACTTC
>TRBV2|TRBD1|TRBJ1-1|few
CASSRQGVNTEAFF
TGTGCCAGCAGCCGACAGGGGGTGAACACTGAAGCTTTCTTT
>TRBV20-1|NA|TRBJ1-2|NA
CSASSSGAGANYGYTF
TGCAGTGCCAGTAGCTCGGGGGCCGGGGCTAACTATGGCTACACCTTC
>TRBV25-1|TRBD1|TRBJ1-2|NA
CASSGRQGYGYTF
TGTGCCAGCAGTGGCCGACAGGGCTATGGCTACACCTTC
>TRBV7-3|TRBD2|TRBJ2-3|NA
CASSLEAGNTDTQYF
TGTGCCAGCAGCTTAGAAGCGGGGAACACAGATACGCAGTATTTT
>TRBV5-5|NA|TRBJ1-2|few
CASNETPGRDGYTF
TGTGCCAGCAACGAGACACCCGGTAGGGATGGCTACACCTTC
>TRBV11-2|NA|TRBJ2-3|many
CASSSIGTGATDTQYF
TGTGCCAGCAGCTCAATTGGGACGGGGGCCACAGATACGCAGTATTTT
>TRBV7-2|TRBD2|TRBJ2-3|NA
CASRLTSGGADTQYF
TGTGCCAGCAGGCTGACTAGCGGGGGTGCAGATACGCAGTATTTT
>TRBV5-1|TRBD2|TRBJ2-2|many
CASSPGLAGSGELFF
TGCGCCAGCAGCCCTGGACTAGCTGGGTCCGGGGAGCTGTTTTTT
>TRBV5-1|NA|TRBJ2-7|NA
CASSLPGEYEQYF
TGCGCCAGCAGCTTGCCGGGGGAGTACGAGCAGTACTTC
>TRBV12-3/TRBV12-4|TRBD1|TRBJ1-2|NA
CASSPGQGRHYGYTF
TGTGCCAGCAGTCCCGGACAGGGTCGGCACTATGGCTACACCTTC
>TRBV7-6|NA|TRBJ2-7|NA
CASSWGPGAEQYF
TGTGCCAGCAGCTGGGGCCCAGGGGCCGAGCAGTACTTC
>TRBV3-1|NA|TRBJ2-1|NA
CASSLRGRSPEQFF
TGTGCCAGCAGCCTAAGAGGGCGATCCCCAGAGCAGTTCTTC
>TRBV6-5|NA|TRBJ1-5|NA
CASSRGPSLPQHF
TGTGCCAGCAGTCGGGGACCGTCATTGCCCCAGCATTTT
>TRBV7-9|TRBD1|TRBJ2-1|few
CASSYGFRGHNEQFF
TGTGCCAGCAGCTATGGTTTCAGGGGGCACAATGAGCAGTTCTTC
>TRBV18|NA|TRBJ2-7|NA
CASSLSRDEQYF
TGTGCCAGCTCCCTCAGTCGGGACGAGCAGTACTTC
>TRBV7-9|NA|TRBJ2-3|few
CASCSRLGADTDTQYF
TGTGCCAGCTGCTCCCGCTTGGGGGCCGACACAGATACGCAGTATTTT
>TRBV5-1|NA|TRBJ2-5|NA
CASKEGGEETQYF
TGCGCCAGCAAGGAGGGGGGGGAAGAGACCCAGTACTTC
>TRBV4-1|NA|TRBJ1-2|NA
CASSQDRRGSYGYTF
TGCGCCAGCAGCCAAGATCGAAGAGGTAGCTATGGCTACACCTTC
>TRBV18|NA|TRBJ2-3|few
CASSLLVTDTQYF
TGTGCCAGCTCCCTCCTCGTTACAGATACGCAGTATTTT
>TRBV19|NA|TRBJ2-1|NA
CASRAPGGRQFF
TGTGCCAGCCGCGCCCCTGGGGGTCGGCAGTTCTTC
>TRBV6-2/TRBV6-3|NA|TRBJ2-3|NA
CASTLTLRDKQYF
TGTGCCAGCACCCTCACCTTGCGGGATAAGCAGTATTTT
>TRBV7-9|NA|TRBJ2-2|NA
CASTLRRANTGELFF
TGTGCCAGCACCCTACGGCGGGCGAACACCGGGGAGCTGTTTTTT
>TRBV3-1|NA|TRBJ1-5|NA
CASSHQGQPQHF
TGTGCCAGCAGCCACCAGGGTCAGCCCCAGCATTTT
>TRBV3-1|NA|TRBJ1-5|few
CASSQMGFSNQPQHF
TGTGCCAGCAGCCAAATGGGATTTAGCAATCAGCCCCAGCATTTT
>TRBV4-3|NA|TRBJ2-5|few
CASSQDGGRRETQYF
TGCGCCAGCAGCCAAGATGGGGGCCGGAGAGAGACCCAGTACTTC
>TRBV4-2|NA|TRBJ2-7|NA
CASSQEKGYEQYF
TGTGCCAGCAGCCAGGAAAAGGGCTACGAGCAGTACTTC
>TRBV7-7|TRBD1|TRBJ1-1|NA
CARGRQGVTMCGTEAFF
TGTGCCAGAGGGAGACAGGGGGTGACGATGTGTGGCACTGAAGCTTTCTTT
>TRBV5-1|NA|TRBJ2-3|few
CASSLAQSAATDTQYF
TGCGCCAGCAGCTTGGCCCAAAGCGCAGCCACAGATACGCAGTATTTT